The 17 T cell receptor beta chains given below trace back to one sample, sequenced in a study of human T cells and chemical hapten exposure. As to time point: pre-sensitization, week 0. Treatment in this sample: therapeutic diphenylcyclopropenone sensitization with weekly scalp DPC. One entry per CDR3 protein, called by TCRdb with MiXCR from the RACE reads. The data hold 350,000 to 400,000 distinct CDR3 sequences, with about 5.1% observed a single time. Sequencing used whole blood, obtained in connection with sensitization to the hapten diphenylcyclopropenone (DPC). The receptors shown here come from a woman aged 50 to 65 with alopecia areata. Some clones in this sample may be carry-over from other donors' samples.

Only a few counts were recorded for this clonotype. The chain is built from TRBV9 and TRBJ1-1, with a weak D call TRBD1 (5 bases). From germline, CDR1 is SGDLS and CDR2 YYNGEE. This CDR3 has 16 residues. V was trimmed by 4 bases and J by 4 bases, leaving 20 bases between them. The chain's CDR3 is CASSPVGGRTTTEAFF. In DNA form, the CDR3 reads TGTGCCAGCAGCCCTGTTGGGGGTCGGACAACCACTGAAGCTTTCTTT.

This clonotype showed up many times. The chain combines TRBV18 with TRBJ2-5, with no clear D. Between the trimmed V and J ends, which lost 2 bases and 2 bases, there was a span of 6 bases. This CDR3 spans 13 amino acids. Germline V gene data show CDR1 as KGHSH and CDR2 as LQKENI. Here the CDR3 reads CASSPSQQETQYF. The CDR3, as DNA: TGTGCCAGCTCACCAAGTCAGCAAGAGACCCAGTACTTC.

This clonotype has just a few counts. CDR3 nucleotide sequence: TGTGCCAGCAGCTTAGGTGTTAATGAAAAACTGTTTTTT. Translated: CASSLGVNEKLFF. The chain couples TRBV7-9 to TRBJ1-4; D is unclear. Trimming pared 1 base from V and 4 bases from J, leaving 4 bases between. The germline CDR1 and CDR2 sequences are SEHNR and FQNEAQ (reference sequence). The CDR3 length is 13 residues.

In its sample, this clonotype was seen many times. The genes are TRBV7-9 and TRBJ1-5, with no clear D. The CDR3 consists of 15 residues. With 1 base removed from V and 3 bases from J, the gap between germline ends came to 10 bases. Germline V gene sequence: CDR1 SEHNR, CDR2 FQNEAQ (reference sequence). The CDR3 DNA reads as TGTGCCAGCAGCTTAGGGATGGCGGTCAATCAGCCCCAGCATTTT. It translates to CASSLGMAVNQPQHF.

The chain is built from TRBV9 and TRBJ2-1; perhaps TRBD2 as D (6 bases). Trimming took off 0 bases at V and 6 bases at J, with 19 bases between the two ends. Germline V gene sequence: CDR1 SGDLS, CDR2 YYNGEE. The CDR3 is 17 amino acids. The CDR3 reads CASSVGAGQGTVNEQFF. The CDR3 region has the DNA TGTGCCAGCAGCGTAGGGGCGGGGCAGGGAACGGTCAATGAGCAGTTCTTC.

This clonotype was picked up a small number of times. The V gene is TRBV21-1, the J gene TRBJ1-1; the listed D gene, TRBD1, was not tested against the DNA. TRBV21-1 constitutes a pseudogene. The CDR3 sequence is 17 residues long. As DNA, the CDR3 is TGTGCCAGCAGCAAAATCCGGGCCATGGGCGTATACACTGAAGCTTTCTTT. This encodes CASSKIRAMGVYTEAFF.

At least ten counts were recorded for this clonotype. The chain combines TRBV4-3 with TRBJ2-5; either TRBD1 or TRBD2 may supply D (7 bases each). V was shortened by 2 bases and J by 5 bases, with 27 bases between the two germline ends. In germline, CDR1 is LGHNA, CDR2 YSLEER. The CDR3 runs to 19 residues. The CDR3 reads CASSQKKILQAGGDETQYF. The CDR3 bases are TGCGCCAGCAGCCAAAAAAAGATACTCCAGGCAGGGGGGGACGAGACCCAGTACTTC.

This clonotype was counted only a few times. The chain recombines TRBV2 with TRBJ1-2; D is perhaps TRBD1 (6 bases). The CDR3 has 10 amino acids. V was cut by 5 bases and J by 13 bases, with 11 bases left in between. The germline V gene has CDR1 SNHLY and CDR2 FYNNEI. The CDR3 spells CASSHRDLTF. CDR3 bases: TGTGCCAGCAGTCACAGGGATCTCACCTTC.

This clonotype was detected ten times or more. The chain couples TRBV28 to TRBJ2-2; 14 nucleotides align to TRBD2. CDR3 length: 17 residues. V dropped 4 bases and J dropped 4; count of bases not matched to a gene: 5. Germline assignment: CDR1 MDHEN and CDR2 SYDVKM. CDR3 coding DNA: TGTGCCAGCAGTTCAGGGACTAGCGGGAGCGTCACCGGGGAGCTGTTTTTT. Protein: CASSSGTSGSVTGELFF. Based on the CDR3 plus reference TRBV28 and TRBJ2-2, the full variable domain is DVKVTQSSRYLVKRTGEKVFLECVQDMDHENMFWYRQDPGLGLRLIYFSYDVKMKEKGDIPEGYSVSREKKERFSLILESASTNQTSMYLCASSSGTSGSVTGELFFGEGSRLTVL.

There are many counts of this clonotype. The genes are TRBV6-1 and TRBJ1-3; D ambiguous. CDR1 is MNHNS, CDR2 SASEGT, per germline. CDR3 length: 19 amino acids. The ends were cut back, 1 base at V and 0 bases at J, with 19 bases in the middle. CDR3 region: CASSEERHRRPLSGNTIYF. The CDR3 DNA reads TGTGCCAGCAGTGAAGAACGGCACAGACGACCTCTCTCTGGAAACACCATATATTTT.

The chain recombines TRBV3-1 with TRBJ1-2; 7 bases map to TRBD1. This CDR3 comprises 15 residues. The ends lost 1 base at V and 6 bases at J; junction bases unmatched: 8. Looked up from germline, CDR1 is LGHDT and CDR2 is YNNKEL (reference sequence). The CDR3: CASSQVLRQGHGYTF. The CDR3 coding sequence is TGTGCCAGCAGCCAAGTGTTAAGACAGGGCCATGGCTACACCTTC. The entire variable domain, with the rest obtained from reference TRBV3-1 and TRBJ1-2, is as follows: DTAVSQTPKYLVTQMGNDKSIKCEQNLGHDTMYWYKQDSKKFLKIMFSYNNKELIINETVPNRFSPKSPDKAHLNLHINSLELGDSAVYFCASSQVLRQGHGYTFGSGTRLTVV.

CDR3 DNA: TGCGCCAGCAGCTCAGTACTCCCATCAGGAAATGAGCAGTTCTTC. Protein sequence: CASSSVLPSGNEQFF. The chain combines TRBV5-1 with TRBJ2-1; the D is unclear. The CDR3 covers 15 residues. Germline V gives CDR1 SGHRS, CDR2 YFSETQ. V lost 3 bases to trimming and J lost 7 bases, with 17 bases between them.

Ten or more counts support this clonotype. This sequence joins TRBV12-3 or TRBV12-4 and TRBJ1-1, with no clear D. The V gene lost 6 bases and the J gene lost 3 bases, with 5 bases spanning the gap. The CDR3 runs to 11 residues. In nucleotides, the CDR3 is TGTGCCAGCAGCCAATACACTGAAGCTTTCTTT. Encoded protein: CASSQYTEAFF.

The table lists this clonotype with many counts. The V and J genes are TRBV6-2 or TRBV6-3 and TRBJ2-5; unclear D gene. Germline V gene data show CDR1 as MNHEY and CDR2 as SVGEGT. This CDR3 has 14 residues. Trimming cost V 2 bases and J 3 bases, with 10 bases left between them. CDR3 DNA: TGTGCCAGCAGTTACCACGCGGCCGAAGAGACCCAGTACTTC. As protein: CASSYHAAEETQYF.

The chain recombines TRBV2 with TRBJ1-1; unclear D gene. The V gene's germline CDR1 is SNHLY and CDR2 FYNNEI. The CDR3 is 12 residues long. The V end was cut by 8 bases, the J end by 1 base, with 8 bases between. CDR3 bases: TGTGCCAGCTGGAGGCAGAACACTGAAGCTTTCTTT. Amino acid sequence: CASWRQNTEAFF.

The V call is TRBV29-1, the J call TRBJ1-3; D uncertain. Trimming removed 4 bases from V and 0 bases from J, with 10 bases in between. The CDR3 length is 14 residues. Germline CDR1 is SQVTM and CDR2 is ANQGSEA. In nucleotides, the CDR3 is TGCAGCGTTGGCGGCGGCAGCTCTGGAAACACCATATATTTT. Translating gives CSVGGGSSGNTIYF.

Many counts were recorded for this clonotype. V is TRBV18 and J is TRBJ2-2; 9 bases agree with TRBD1. V lost 0 bases, J lost 2 bases, and 1 base stayed unmatched. The CDR3 extends over 16 amino acids. Germline V gene sequence: CDR1 KGHSH, CDR2 LQKENI. This chain's CDR3 is CASSPPTGGNTGELFF. CDR3 nucleotides: TGTGCCAGCTCACCACCGACAGGGGGAAACACCGGGGAGCTGTTTTTT. Full variable domain (rest looked up from reference TRBV18 and TRBJ2-2): NAGVMQNPRHLVRRRGQEARLRCSPMKGHSHVYWYRQLPEEGLKFMVYLQKENIIDESGMPKERFSAEFPKEGPSILRIQQVVRGDSAAYFCASSPPTGGNTGELFFGEGSRLTVL.